What follows describes a single T cell receptor beta chain. Its antigen is as yet unknown. This entry comes from a study of CD8 T cells in ankylosing spondylitis. Study-wide results and limits: A TCR beta motif made of about 8 highly homologous variants seemed typical of ankylosing spondylitis blood.

TCRdb redid the calling of the 5' RACE reads with MiXCR, one entry per CDR3 protein. The table has roughly 700,000 distinct CDR3 sequences, 15% to 20% seen once. Germline CDR1 and CDR2: MGHRA and YSYEKL. The ends were cut back, 1 base at V and 6 bases at J, with 9 bases in the middle. The CDR3 has 14 amino acids. The sequenced sample was blood, either unsorted or a sorted T cell fraction (not recorded which). This clonotype was sampled from a male donor with ankylosing spondylitis. The chain is built from TRBV4-1 and TRBJ1-4; TRBD1 might be the D (6 bases). CDR3 DNA sequence: TGCGCCAGCAGCCAAGGGCCAGGGGATGAAAAACTGTTTTTT. Translated, it gives CASSQGPGDEKLFF.